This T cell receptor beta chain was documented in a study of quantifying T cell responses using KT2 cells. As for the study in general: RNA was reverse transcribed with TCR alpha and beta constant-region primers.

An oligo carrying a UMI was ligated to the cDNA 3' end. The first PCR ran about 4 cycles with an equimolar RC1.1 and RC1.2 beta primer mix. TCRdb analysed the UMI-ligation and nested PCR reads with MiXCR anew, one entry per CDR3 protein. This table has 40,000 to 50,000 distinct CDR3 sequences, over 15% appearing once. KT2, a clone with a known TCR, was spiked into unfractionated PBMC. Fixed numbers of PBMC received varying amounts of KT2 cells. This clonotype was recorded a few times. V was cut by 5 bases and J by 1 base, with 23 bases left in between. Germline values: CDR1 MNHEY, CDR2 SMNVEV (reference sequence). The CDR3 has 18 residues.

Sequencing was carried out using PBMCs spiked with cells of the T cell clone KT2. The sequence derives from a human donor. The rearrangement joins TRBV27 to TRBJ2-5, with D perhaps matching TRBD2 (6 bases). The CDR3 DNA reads TGTGCCAGCAGTCCCTCCCGGGTCGTGGGAGGTATCCAAGAGACCCAGTACTTC. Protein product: CASSPSRVVGGIQETQYF.